Sequencing of this T cell receptor beta chain was carried out in a study of OX40 agonist ivuxolimab in advanced cancers. Regarding the study as a whole: Low clonal expansion, among the lowest seen, marked partial responders at 0.1-3.0 mg/kg.

A note on this clone: Its target is not known.

Clones were sequenced by immunoSEQ multiplex PCR, and TCRdb holds only the in-frame ones, with some missing. Of 55,000 to 90,000 clones detected, approximately 78% appear once; the ten largest clones hold approximately 1%. Germline V gene data show CDR1 as MDHEN and CDR2 as SYDVKM. Trimming shortened V by 10 bases and J by 3 bases, and 18 bases separated the two germline ends. This CDR3 contains 14 residues. The V gene is TRBV28, the J gene TRBJ1-2; TRBD1 is a possible D gene (5 bases). The receptor was isolated from an adult with an advanced solid tumor such as melanoma, head and neck, liver or kidney cancer. The sequenced sample was CD4+ or CD8+ T cells sorted from blood, obtained in a trial of the OX40 agonist ivuxolimab. Here the CDR3 reads CATRWGYLDYGYTF. The CDR3 DNA reads TGTGCCACTCGGTGGGGGTATTTAGACTATGGCTACACCTTC.